This TCR beta chain was sequenced in a study of T-cell memory formation after mild COVID-19. This clonotype has more than one count but fewer than ten. Its antigen is unidentified. The CDR3 has 14 amino acids. V shed 1 base and J shed 7 bases, with 13 bases lying between them. In germline, CDR1 is SGHTA, CDR2 FQGNSA. TCRdb independently ran MiXCR on the 5' RACE reads; one entry per CDR3 protein. The data contain fewer than 200,000 distinct CDR3 sequences, roughly 13% of them seen just once; the ten biggest clones take up 3.3%. General study results and limits: Clones that contracted from day 15 to 85 were balanced CD4/CD8, while later expanders leaned CD4+. The study found contracting CD4+ clones mainly in CM and EM and contracting CD8+ clones in EMRA.

Sequencing was carried out using PBMCs or a T cell subset sorted from them (not recorded which). The rearrangement uses TRBV7-2 and TRBJ1-2, with D maybe TRBD1 (6 bases). The TCR originated in a man between 18 and 29 years old who had mild COVID-19 (a few samples of this study predate the infection). Cell type and time point are not known. CDR3 sequence (DNA): TGTGCCAGCAGCTTAGAACCGCCAGGGGCTGGCTACACCTTC. Translating gives CASSLEPPGAGYTF.